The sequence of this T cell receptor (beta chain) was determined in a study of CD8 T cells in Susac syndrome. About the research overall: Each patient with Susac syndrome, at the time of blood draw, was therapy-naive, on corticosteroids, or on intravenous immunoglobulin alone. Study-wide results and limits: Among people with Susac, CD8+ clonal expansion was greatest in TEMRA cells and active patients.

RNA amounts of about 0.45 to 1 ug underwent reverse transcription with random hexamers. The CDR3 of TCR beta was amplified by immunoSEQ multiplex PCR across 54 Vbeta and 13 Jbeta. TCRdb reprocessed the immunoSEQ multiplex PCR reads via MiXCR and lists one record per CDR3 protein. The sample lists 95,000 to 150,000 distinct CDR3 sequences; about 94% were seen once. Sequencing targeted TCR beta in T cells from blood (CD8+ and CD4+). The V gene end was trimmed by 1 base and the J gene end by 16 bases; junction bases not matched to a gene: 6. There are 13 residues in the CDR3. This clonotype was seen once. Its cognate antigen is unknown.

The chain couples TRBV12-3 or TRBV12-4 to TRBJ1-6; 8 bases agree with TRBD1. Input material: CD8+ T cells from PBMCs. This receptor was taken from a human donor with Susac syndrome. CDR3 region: CASSLGAGGSLHF. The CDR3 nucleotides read TGTGCCAGCAGTTTAGGGGCAGGGGGCTCACTCCACTTT.